These 22 T cell receptor beta chains came from one sample sequenced in a study of radiotherapy plus CTLA-4 blockade in lung cancer. TCRdb's table, derived via immunoSEQ multiplex PCR, lists solely in-frame clones and lacks some. The repertoire consists of roughly 66,000 clones, with about 80% occurring once and the leading ten covering less than 5%. The source material was peripheral blood, sampled from a patient treated with radiotherapy plus ipilimumab. These receptors originate from a human donor with non-small cell lung cancer who had a partial response to radiotherapy plus ipilimumab.

This chain uses TRBV9 with TRBJ2-3; the D gene is possibly TRBD2 (5 bases). Trimming cost V 4 bases and J 8 bases, with 20 bases left between them. The germline CDR1 and CDR2 sequences are SGDLS and YYNGEE. CDR3 length: 15 residues. CDR3: CASSPQMDSRGTQYF. The CDR3 coding sequence is TGTGCCAGCAGCCCACAGATGGACTCGCGCGGTACGCAGTATTTT. Full variable domain (outside the CDR3, taken from reference TRBV9 and TRBJ2-3): DSGVTQTPKHLITATGQRVTLRCSPRSGDLSVYWYQQSLDQGLQFLIQYYNGEERAKGNILERFSAQQFPDLHSELNLSSLELGDSALYFCASSPQMDSRGTQYFGPGTRLTVL.

This clone showed up just a few times. The chain employs TRBV28 and TRBJ1-2; TRBD1 aligns across 8 bases. CDR1 and CDR2 from the germline V gene are MDHEN and SYDVKM. The CDR3 runs 13 residues. The ends lost 5 bases at V and 8 bases at J; junction bases unmatched: 7. The CDR3 coding sequence is TGTGCCAGCAGTCCCGGACAGGGAAGAGGCTACACCTTC. Translated, it gives CASSPGQGRGYTF.

The chain employs TRBV7-8 and TRBJ2-5, with D possibly TRBD2 on 7 matching bases. The germline V gene has CDR1 SGHVS and CDR2 FQNEAQ. The CDR3 is 16 amino acids. The germline V and J ends were trimmed by 1 base and 2 bases, with 14 bases remaining between them. CDR3 coding DNA: TGTGCCAGCAGCTTAGAGGGGGGGTATCTACAAGAGACCCAGTACTTC. Protein sequence: CASSLEGGYLQETQYF.

The chain employs TRBV7-8 and TRBJ2-7, with TRBD1 as a possible D gene (6 bases). The germline gives CDR1 SGHVS, CDR2 FQNEAQ. The CDR3 has 14 amino acids. V was trimmed by 2 bases and J by 4 bases, leaving 12 bases between them. The CDR3 loop reads CASSLQYRVYEQYF. CDR3 sequence (DNA): TGTGCCAGCAGCTTACAATACAGGGTTTACGAGCAGTACTTC.

The chain joins TRBV7-9 to TRBJ2-3; D gene ambiguous. The CDR3 loop spans 14 amino acids. Per germline, CDR1 SEHNR and CDR2 FQNEAQ (reference sequence). The CDR3 reads CAASASLGADTQYF. CDR3 nucleotides: TGTGCAGCGTCGGCTAGTTTAGGCGCAGATACGCAGTATTTT.

This chain links TRBV6-5 with TRBJ1-1; D is undetermined. This CDR3 spans 15 amino acids. The V gene lost 5 bases and the J gene lost 1 base, with 14 bases spanning the gap. Looked up from germline, CDR1 is MNHEY and CDR2 is SVGAGI. The CDR3 reads CASSPRLPSNTEAFF. The DNA of the CDR3 is TGTGCCAGCAGTCCGAGGTTGCCATCGAACACTGAAGCTTTCTTT.

This clone was detected once. This specimen includes other DNA sequences encoding the same CDR3. This rearrangement joins TRBV5-1 to TRBJ1-3, with D maybe TRBD1 (6 bases). Germline CDR1 reads SGHRS; CDR2 reads YFSETQ. The CDR3 length is 15 residues. The V end lost 1 base, the J end lost 4 bases, and 12 bases lay between the germline ends. The DNA of the CDR3 is TGCGCCAGCAGCTTGAACTTGGGGGCGGGAAACACCATATATTTT. Residues: CASSLNLGAGNTIYF.

The chain uses TRBV9 and TRBJ2-7; D unclear. V shed 0 bases and J shed 0 bases, with 7 bases lying between them. The CDR3 extends over 14 amino acids. The germline gives CDR1 SGDLS, CDR2 YYNGEE. CDR3 protein: CASSVDGSSYEQYF. CDR3 in DNA: TGTGCCAGCAGCGTAGACGGTAGCTCCTACGAGCAGTACTTC.

This clone appeared a single time. V and J are TRBV27 and TRBJ2-7; a possible D gene is TRBD1 (6 bases). This CDR3 is 15 amino acids long. Germline loops: CDR1 MNHEY, CDR2 SMNVEV (reference sequence). The ends were cut back, 2 bases at V and 2 bases at J, with 13 bases in the middle. DNA for the CDR3: TGTGCCAGCAGTTTACTTCCGACAGGCACCTACGAGCAGTACTTC. Protein: CASSLLPTGTYEQYF.

This sequence joins TRBV19 and TRBJ2-7, with TRBD1 matching 8 bases. CDR1 and CDR2 (germline): LNHDA, SQIVND (reference sequence). V lost 2 bases to trimming and J lost 5 bases; unmatched junction nucleotides: 5. CDR3 length equals 14 residues. The CDR3 DNA reads as TGTGCCAGTAGTATATTGGACAGGGCGAACGAGCAGTACTTC. This encodes CASSILDRANEQYF.

The chain carries TRBV28 and TRBJ2-7; 7 positions agree with TRBD2. The CDR3 covers 14 residues. Per the germline V gene, CDR1 is MDHEN and CDR2 is SYDVKM. V dropped 6 bases and J dropped 4; count of bases not matched to a gene: 9. CDR3 coding DNA: TGTGCCAGCAGGCCGCGGGAGTCGGGATACGAGCAGTACTTC. This codes for CASRPRESGYEQYF.

The rearrangement joins TRBV29-1 to TRBJ2-2; weak D call: TRBD2 (5 bases). Trimming stripped 6 bases from V and 4 bases from J, with 18 bases between. Per the germline V gene, CDR1 is SQVTM and CDR2 is ANQGSEA. This CDR3 is built from 15 residues. The CDR3 bases are TGCAGCGTCCTTCCCGGGCCTGCGGGCACCGGGGAGCTGTTTTTT. This sequence encodes CSVLPGPAGTGELFF.

This clone was seen once. CDR3 amino acids: CAISGGEGRGEQYF. CDR3 bases: TGTGCCATCAGCGGGGGGGAGGGCCGAGGCGAGCAGTACTTC. The chain couples TRBV10-3 to TRBJ2-7; 8 bases map to TRBD2. The CDR3 consists of 14 residues. With 6 bases clipped from V and 6 bases from J, the junction kept 10 bases outside the gene matches. CDR1 and CDR2 from the germline V gene are ENHRY and SYGVKD.

The J gene is TRBJ2-1, the V gene TRBV2, with D hard to call. Germline V gene data show CDR1 as SNHLY and CDR2 as FYNNEI. CDR3 size: 11 residues. Trimming took off 7 bases at V and 3 bases at J, with 4 bases between the two ends. CDR3 region: CASNYYNEQFF. CDR3 DNA: TGTGCCAGCAACTACTACAATGAGCAGTTCTTC.

The chain employs TRBV5-8 and TRBJ2-1; D gene unclear. V lost 0 bases and J 7 bases, leaving 11 bases between the germline ends. Germline V gene sequence: CDR1 SGHTS, CDR2 YDEGEE. The CDR3 contains 14 residues. The CDR3 DNA reads as TGTGCCAGCAGCTTGGCCCCTGCTACGAATGAGCAGTTCTTC. This encodes CASSLAPATNEQFF.

The CDR3 here is CASSQTSGRVEQYF. The CDR3, as DNA: TGTGCCAGCAGCCAAACTAGCGGGAGAGTCGAGCAGTACTTC. V is TRBV7-2 and J is TRBJ2-7; 11 bases agree with TRBD2. From germline, CDR1 is SGHTA and CDR2 FQGNSA. The V gene end was trimmed by 5 bases and the J gene end by 6 bases; junction bases not matched to a gene: 6. The CDR3 runs to 14 residues.

This clone was seen only a few times. The rearrangement links TRBV28 to TRBJ1-2; D gene unclear. The CDR3 consists of 12 residues. Deletions cut 11 bases from V and 4 bases from J, with 14 bases between. Germline V gene data show CDR1 as MDHEN and CDR2 as SYDVKM. This chain's CDR3 is CASSRAGYGYTF. The CDR3 DNA follows: TGTGCCTCTTCAAGGGCGGGCTATGGCTACACCTTC.

The CDR3 sequence: CASSLGAGYQETQYF. CDR3 sequence (DNA): TGTGCCAGCAGCTTAGGAGCCGGGTACCAAGAGACCCAGTACTTC. The rearrangement links TRBV11-2 to TRBJ2-5; no clear D gene. Trimming took 1 base from V and 0 from J, leaving 9 bases between them. The germline V gene has CDR1 SGHAT and CDR2 FQNNGV. The length of the CDR3 is 15 residues.

As for this clone: This sample also contains other DNA sequences that code for the same CDR3. This sequence joins TRBV28 and TRBJ2-7, with 7 bases identical to TRBD1. Trimming took 6 bases from V and 1 from J; bases not matched to a gene: 3. Germline V gene data show CDR1 as MDHEN and CDR2 as SYDVKM. The CDR3 runs to 13 residues. CDR3 amino acids: CASRPGQSYEQYF. As DNA, the CDR3 is TGTGCCAGCAGGCCGGGACAGTCCTACGAGCAGTACTTC.

V gene TRBV28 combines with J gene TRBJ2-2; D is unresolved. Per germline, CDR1 MDHEN and CDR2 SYDVKM. The CDR3 has 14 residues. The V and J ends lost 1 base and 0 bases respectively, with 3 bases between them. This CDR3 is CASSLSANTGELFF. The CDR3 nucleotides are TGTGCCAGCAGTTTATCAGCGAACACCGGGGAGCTGTTTTTT.

J is TRBJ2-7 and V is TRBV27, with 7 positions matching TRBD1. This CDR3 has 14 residues. Germline V gene lookup returns CDR1 MNHEY and CDR2 SMNVEV (reference sequence). The V segment lost 2 bases and the J segment 4 bases; nucleotides outside the gene matches: 5. The CDR3 sequence is CASSLRTGTYEQYF. The CDR3 DNA is TGTGCCAGCAGTTTAAGGACAGGCACTTACGAGCAGTACTTC.

The chain has TRBV7-2 and TRBJ1-5; 10 bases are shared with TRBD1. J lost 5 bases, V lost 5 bases, and 6 bases had no gene match. Germline CDR1 is SGHTA and CDR2 is FQGNSA. The CDR3 runs 15 residues. The CDR3 DNA sequence: TGTGCCAGCAGCGAAAGGACAGGGGGGTATCAGCCCCAGCATTTT. Residues: CASSERTGGYQPQHF.